This T cell receptor (beta chain) was identified during a study of T cell clones after liver transplantation. Turning to the study itself: TCRbeta sequencing after a pre-transplant mixed lymphocyte reaction identified graft-donor-reactive clones, later tracked in post-transplant blood. Patients counted as tolerant after at least one year off all immunosuppression, enzymes not exceeding twice normal. Third-party-reactive TCRbeta sequences from pre-transplant mixed lymphocyte reactions served as antigen-independent comparators.

For this clone: What it binds is not known.

Study-level findings and limits: Migration into the graft, not deletion, may explain lost graft donor-reactive T cells.

The protocol was immunoSEQ multiplex PCR, while the TCRdb copy is restricted to in-frame clones and leaves out a portion. The sample records about 45,000 clones, approximately 86% being singletons. Germline loops: CDR1 MNHEY, CDR2 SVGAGI. The CDR3 covers 13 residues. V shed 8 bases, J shed 4 bases, and the junction held 3 bases outside the gene matches. This clonotype was obtained from a human patient who received a liver transplant. The T cells may come from the graft donor. The source was CD4+ T cells from blood, collected 24 months after liver transplant. The chain carries TRBV6-5 and TRBJ2-1; 9 positions agree with TRBD2. CDR3 nucleotide sequence: TGTGCCAGCGGGACTAGCCAATACAATGAGCAGTTCTTC. It specifies CASGTSQYNEQFF.